Given below is one TCR beta chain in context. Its target is unknown. This record comes from a study of STAT5B mutations in CD4+ large granular lymphocyte leukemia. General study findings and limits: Patient CD4-sorted repertoires looked more clonal than healthy CD4+ repertoires, even without putative leukemic clones. TRBV06-family usage was enriched in top patient clones (8/27) versus controls (2/35).

Trimming left V 1 base short and J 4 bases short, with 16 bases between. The CDR3 covers 16 residues. CDR1 SEHNR and CDR2 FQNEAQ come from the germline V gene (reference sequence). Profiling relied on immunoSEQ multiplex PCR, and the TCRdb table lists in-frame clones only, not all of them. This table holds 20,000 to 25,000 clones, 72% found once. The chain links TRBV7-9 to TRBJ1-1; D is perhaps TRBD1 (5 bases). This receptor was taken from a human donor in good health. The specimen sequenced was CD4+ T cells from blood buffy coats. For the CDR3, the DNA is TGTGCCAGCAGCTTAGACGCAGGGTTCTGGGTCACTGAAGCTTTCTTT. The encoded protein is CASSLDAGFWVTEAFF.